This record covers a single T cell receptor beta chain. What it binds is not known. The data belong to a study of cytomegalovirus exposure and HLA in healthy donors. Germline CDR1 and CDR2: SNHLY and FYNNEI. Deletions cut 2 bases from V and 0 bases from J, with 5 bases between. This CDR3 is built from 14 residues. Findings and caveats of the study: The investigators catalogued 160 or so TCR beta chains as cytomegalovirus-associated. According to a later analysis, donors in an Asian-associated ancestry cluster reportedly had fewer N-insertions than the roughly 670-donor mean.

The PCR employed 60 Vbeta primers together with 13 Jbeta primers. In the authors' methods: In a later analysis, about 11 million of some 80 million unique beta chains occurred in at least two donors. This table comes from immunoSEQ multiplex PCR, and its TCRdb copy is limited to in-frame clones, with some not included. That table is the source of V, J and clone size, and D and trimming were worked out from the DNA. This table has about 180,000 clones, approximately 80% appearing once. The sequence came from a girl between 5 and 17 years old in good health and CMV-seropositive. Sequences were obtained from PBMCs. The V and J genes are TRBV2 and TRBJ2-1; possible D gene TRBD1, 5 bases. The CDR3 bases are TGTGCCAGCAGTGAACAGGGCTCCTACAATGAGCAGTTCTTC. It is translated as CASSEQGSYNEQFF. The complete variable domain, with remaining parts taken from reference TRBV2 and TRBJ2-1, reads EPEVTQTPSHQVTQMGQEVILRCVPISNHLYFYWYRQILGQKVEFLVSFYNNEISEKSEIFDDQFSVERPDGSNFTLKIRSTKLEDSAMYFCASSEQGSYNEQFFGPGTRLTVL.